This entry lists 32 T cell receptor beta chains sequenced from one sample in a study of T-cell reconstitution after alpha-beta-depleted transplantation in children. TCRbeta library preparation incorporated unique molecular identifiers. TCRdb analysed the PCR reads with MiXCR anew, one entry per CDR3 protein. Of approximately 650,000 distinct CDR3 sequences detected, 13% appear once; the ten largest clones hold about 0.79%. Sequences were derived from PBMCs, sampled before TCRalphabeta/CD19-depleted stem cell transplant. These receptors came from a girl aged 2 to 9 with congenital amegakaryocytic thrombocytopenia, due to receive a stem cell transplant.

With regard to this clonotype: Its ends do not fully match the called genes, so a read error is possible. This chain connects TRBV5-5 to TRBJ1-2, with D unresolved. The CDR3 contains 12 residues. Germline V gene sequence: CDR1 SGHKS, CDR2 YYEKEE (reference sequence). The CDR3 protein is CASSSGFDNPHF. CDR3 coding DNA: TGTGCCAGCAGCTCTGGGTTTGACAACCCTCACTTC.

This clonotype has at least ten counts. CDR3 DNA sequence: TGCGCCAGCAGCCACTGGGACAGCACTAATGAAAAACTGTTTTTT. Translating gives CASSHWDSTNEKLFF. The chain couples TRBV4-1 to TRBJ1-4; 7 bases fit TRBD1. After removal of 3 bases from V and 2 bases from J, the junction contained 3 bases not matched to a gene. Germline assignment: CDR1 MGHRA and CDR2 YSYEKL. The CDR3 consists of 15 residues.

This clonotype was counted a few times. V gene TRBV11-1 combines with J gene TRBJ1-1; D is ambiguous. V gave up 2 bases and J gave up 0 bases, with 25 bases separating them. The CDR3 has 20 residues. CDR1 SGHAT and CDR2 FQDESV come from the germline V gene (reference sequence). The CDR3 loop is CASSLSVMGSGVTVNTEAFF. The DNA of the CDR3 is TGTGCCAGCAGCTTATCCGTCATGGGGAGCGGGGTCACCGTGAACACTGAAGCTTTCTTT.

Concerning this clonotype itself: The germline gene is not matched at one end of the junction; a read error may be the cause. V gene TRBV9 combines with J gene TRBJ2-2; possibly TRBD1 for D (5 bases). This CDR3 spans 15 amino acids. Germline V gene lookup returns CDR1 SGDLS and CDR2 YYNGEE. The CDR3 loop reads CDSSVGHIDTGELFF. In nucleotides, the CDR3 is TGTGACAGCAGCGTAGGACATATTGACACCGGGGAGCTGTTTTTT.

The V gene is TRBV25-1, the J gene TRBJ2-2; 7 nucleotides line up with TRBD2. Trimming took 2 bases from V and 1 from J; bases not matched to a gene: 1. The CDR3 runs 15 residues. The V gene's germline CDR1 is MGHDK and CDR2 SYGVNS. In DNA, the CDR3 is TGTGCCAGCAGTGAACCGGGAGGGAACACCGGGGAGCTGTTTTTT. Protein: CASSEPGGNTGELFF. Based on the CDR3 plus reference TRBV25-1 and TRBJ2-2, the full variable domain is EADIYQTPRYLVIGTGKKITLECSQTMGHDKMYWYQQDPGMELHLIHYSYGVNSTEKGDLSSESTVSRIRTEHFPLTLESARPSHTSQYLCASSEPGGNTGELFFGEGSRLTVL.

In this sample, this clonotype turned up many times. The chain combines TRBV28 with TRBJ2-3; D may be TRBD1 (5 bases). V was cut by 1 base and J by 6 bases, with 14 bases left in between. The CDR3 has 15 amino acids. Per the germline V gene, CDR1 is MDHEN and CDR2 is SYDVKM. The CDR3 bases are TGTGCCAGCAGTTTATATGGCAGGGTTGGGGATACGCAGTATTTT. It yields the protein CASSLYGRVGDTQYF.

This clonotype appeared a few times. The rearrangement joins TRBV7-9 to TRBJ2-3; 11 bases align to TRBD2. CDR3 length equals 16 residues. Germline loops: CDR1 SEHNR, CDR2 FQNEAQ (reference sequence). J was trimmed by 4 bases and V by 3 bases; bases with no gene match: 6. The CDR3 sequence: CASSFGLAGGPDTQYF. In DNA form, the CDR3 reads TGTGCCAGCAGCTTTGGGCTAGCGGGAGGCCCAGATACGCAGTATTTT.

The chain combines TRBV7-2 with TRBJ2-2; D gene unclear. V was pared by 5 bases and J by 3 bases, with 10 bases between. Germline values: CDR1 SGHTA, CDR2 FQGNSA. The CDR3 has 14 residues. The CDR3 protein is CASSRKIHTGELFF. The CDR3 nucleotides read TGTGCCAGCAGCCGTAAGATCCACACCGGGGAGCTGTTTTTT.

This clonotype was seen only a few times. The V call is TRBV7-6, the J call TRBJ2-7; maybe TRBD1 (6 bases). The CDR3 consists of 13 residues. V lost 2 bases and J lost 5, with 10 bases in between. Germline V gene data show CDR1 as SGHVS and CDR2 as FNYEAQ. This chain's CDR3 is CASSLLGGDEQYF. The DNA for the CDR3 is TGTGCCAGCAGCTTACTAGGGGGTGACGAGCAGTACTTC.

This clonotype was observed a few times. This chain connects TRBV7-9 to TRBJ2-6; D is undetermined. The CDR3 totals 16 residues. Germline CDR1 is SEHNR and CDR2 is FQNEAQ (reference sequence). The V and J ends lost 3 bases and 0 bases respectively, with 9 bases between them. The CDR3 loop is CASSLPRSSGANVLTF. CDR3 DNA sequence: TGTGCCAGCAGCTTGCCTCGAAGCTCTGGGGCCAACGTCCTGACTTTC. Full variable domain (missing parts from reference TRBV7-9 and TRBJ2-6): DTGVSQNPRHKITKRGQNVTFRCDPISEHNRLYWYRQTLGQGPEFLTYFQNEAQLEKSRLLSDRFSAERPKGSFSTLEIQRTEQGDSAMYLCASSLPRSSGANVLTFGAGSRLTVL.

This clonotype showed up just a few times. The chain links TRBV5-1 to TRBJ2-7, with D hard to call. The length of the CDR3 is 12 residues. Germline assignment: CDR1 SGHRS and CDR2 YFSETQ. Trimming removed 7 bases from V and 6 bases from J, with 14 bases in between. CDR3 sequence reads: CASGRVSIEQYF. The CDR3 DNA sequence: TGCGCCAGCGGACGGGTTAGTATCGAGCAGTACTTC.

This clonotype was counted ten times or more. This chain connects TRBV19 to TRBJ2-7, with D tentatively TRBD1 or TRBD2 (5 bases each). Germline V lookup: CDR1 LNHDA, CDR2 SQIVND (reference sequence). The CDR3 is 14 residues long. The V end lost 4 bases, the J end lost 5 bases, and 15 bases lay between the germline ends. The CDR3 region has the DNA TGTGCCAGTAGTACCGAGGGACGGACCAACGAGCAGTACTTC. Its translation: CASSTEGRTNEQYF.

This clonotype was observed a few times. The chain carries TRBV5-1 and TRBJ2-1; D possibly uses TRBD1 or TRBD2 (5 bases each). Trimming removed 1 base from V and 2 bases from J, with 16 bases in between. The CDR3 spans 17 residues. Germline assignment: CDR1 SGHRS and CDR2 YFSETQ. In DNA, the CDR3 is TGCGCCAGCAGCTTGTGGGTGGGAAGGGACCCCTACAATGAGCAGTTCTTC. It is translated as CASSLWVGRDPYNEQFF.

This clonotype has a handful of counts. The chain combines TRBV16 with TRBJ1-5, with D uncertain. The CDR3 runs to 12 residues. V was clipped by 3 bases and J by 3 bases, with 3 bases between them. The germline V gene has CDR1 KGHSY and CDR2 FQNENV. CDR3 DNA: TGTGCCAGCAGCCAGGACAATCAGCCCCAGCATTTT. Translation: CASSQDNQPQHF.

The V and J genes are TRBV20-1 and TRBJ2-1; D unclear. With 1 base removed from V and 13 bases from J, the gap between germline ends came to 14 bases. The CDR3 has 12 residues. The germline V gene has CDR1 DFQATT and CDR2 SNEGSKA (reference sequence). The CDR3 coding sequence is TGCAGTGCTAGAGGTGGTTTGGCACACCAGTTCTTC. This translates into CSARGGLAHQFF.

This rearrangement joins TRBV7-2 to TRBJ2-7, with D unresolved. V lost 0 bases, J lost 3 bases, and 15 bases lay in between. The CDR3 is 16 amino acids. Per germline, CDR1 SGHTA and CDR2 FQGNSA. CDR3 protein: CASSLAFLQNNYEQYF. CDR3 DNA sequence: TGTGCCAGCAGCTTAGCTTTCCTACAAAACAACTACGAGCAGTACTTC. Filled out from reference TRBV7-2 and TRBJ2-7, the complete variable domain reads GAGVSQSPSNKVTEKGKDVELRCDPISGHTALYWYRQSLGQGLEFLIYFQGNSAPDKSGLPSDRFSAERTGGSVSTLTIQRTQQEDSAVYLCASSLAFLQNNYEQYFGPGTRLTVT.

The chain employs TRBV10-2 and TRBJ2-3, with 11 bases that match TRBD2. Trimming at V came to 7 bases and at J to 2 bases, leaving 5 bases not matched to a gene. The germline V gene has CDR1 WSHSY and CDR2 SAAADI. The CDR3 spans 15 residues. The chain's CDR3 is CASKIAGGPTDTQYF. CDR3 bases: TGCGCCAGCAAAATAGCGGGAGGGCCCACAGATACGCAGTATTTT.

This clonotype appeared many times. The chain has TRBV20-1 and TRBJ2-1; TRBD2 agrees at 8 bases. Trimming at V came to 6 bases and at J to 4 bases, leaving 11 bases not matched to a gene. This CDR3 has 15 residues. Germline-derived CDR1 and CDR2 are DFQATT and SNEGSKA (reference sequence). The CDR3 nucleotides read TGCAGTGCCGACGCGGGACTAGGGGGATACAATGAGCAGTTCTTC. Translating gives CSADAGLGGYNEQFF.

This clonotype was picked up a small number of times. The V call is TRBV12-3 or TRBV12-4, the J call TRBJ2-3; TRBD1 is a possible D gene (6 bases). The length of the CDR3 is 12 residues. Trimming took 8 bases from V and 6 from J, leaving 12 bases between them. CDR3 nucleotide sequence: TGTGCCAGCGAGAATAGGGGGGATACGCAGTATTTT. This gives the protein CASENRGDTQYF.

The chain combines TRBV27 with TRBJ2-3; D is possibly TRBD1 (5 bases). Germline V CDR1 and CDR2: MNHEY, SMNVEV (reference sequence). V lost 4 bases and J 2 bases, leaving 16 bases between the germline ends. This CDR3 is 16 amino acids long. Written as DNA, the CDR3 is TGTGCCAGCAGTTCCAGACAGCTTAGGTCCACAGATACGCAGTATTTT. This codes for CASSSRQLRSTDTQYF.

The CDR3 nucleotides read TGCAGTGCACTGGGACAGGAGGCTTTCTTT. As protein: CSALGQEAFF. The rearrangement uses TRBV20-1 and TRBJ1-1; 8 nucleotides line up with TRBD1. J lost 11 bases, V lost 6 bases, and 5 bases had no gene match. The CDR3 is made up of 10 amino acids. Germline CDR1 reads DFQATT; CDR2 reads SNEGSKA (reference sequence).

This clonotype showed up just a few times. The J gene is TRBJ2-1, the V gene TRBV7-6, with 15 bases that match TRBD2. CDR1 and CDR2 (germline): SGHVS, FNYEAQ. CDR3 length: 18 amino acids. V trimming: 3 bases; J trimming: 4 bases; junction bases outside the gene matches: 7. The CDR3 reads CASSFRGTSGGRYNEQFF. CDR3 DNA: TGTGCCAGCAGCTTTAGGGGGACTAGCGGGGGGAGATACAATGAGCAGTTCTTC.

This clonotype has a count of ten or more. The chain carries TRBV29-1 and TRBJ2-1; 12 bases are a match to TRBD2. CDR3 length equals 15 residues. The germline gives CDR1 SQVTM, CDR2 ANQGSEA. Trimming took 7 bases from V and 6 from J; bases not matched to a gene: 10. CDR3 coding DNA: TGCAGCGCTATTTCCGCACTAGCGGGAGGCAATGAGCAGTTCTTC. It encodes CSAISALAGGNEQFF.

This clonotype was observed many times. V and J are TRBV20-1 and TRBJ2-1, with D possibly being TRBD2 (5 bases). The CDR3 has 12 amino acids. Trimming removed 6 bases at V and 9 bases at J, with 15 bases between. Germline-derived CDR1 and CDR2 are DFQATT and SNEGSKA (reference sequence). CDR3 residues: CSAPEIGIEQFF. The CDR3 region has the DNA TGCAGTGCCCCTGAGATCGGGATTGAGCAGTTCTTC.

Only a few counts were recorded for this clonotype. The gene calls are TRBV5-1 and TRBJ2-7; D possibly uses TRBD1 or TRBD2 (6 bases each). The CDR3 totals 15 residues. Germline CDR1 is SGHRS and CDR2 is YFSETQ. V was clipped by 1 base and J by 3 bases, with 14 bases between them. CDR3 sequence: CASSLSPGALYEQYF. The CDR3, as DNA: TGCGCCAGCAGCTTGAGTCCGGGGGCGCTCTACGAGCAGTACTTC. The full variable domain, with the rest looked up from reference TRBV5-1 and TRBJ2-7, is KAGVTQTPRYLIKTRGQQVTLSCSPISGHRSVSWYQQTPGQGLQFLFEYFSETQRNKGNFPGRFSGRQFSNSRSEMNVSTLELGDSALYLCASSLSPGALYEQYFGPGTRLTVT.

There are a few counts of this clonotype. V and J are TRBV15 and TRBJ2-7, with D uncertain. CDR1 and CDR2 from the germline V gene are LNHNV and YYDKDF (reference sequence). V was trimmed by 4 bases and J by 6 bases, leaving 25 bases between them. The CDR3 contains 17 residues. Written as DNA, the CDR3 is TGTGCCACCAGCACCACGAAAGGGATCCGGTTTTCTCGCGAGCAGTACTTC. This sequence encodes CATSTTKGIRFSREQYF.

This sequence joins TRBV3-1 and TRBJ2-3; 10 bases fit TRBD2. Germline assignment: CDR1 LGHDT and CDR2 YNNKEL (reference sequence). The CDR3 has 15 residues. The junction had 11 bases not matched to a gene; V was cut back by 0 bases and J by 14 bases. The CDR3 coding sequence is TGTGCCAGCAGCCAAGACCGGACTAGCGGACGTCGAATGTATTTT. It codes for CASSQDRTSGRRMYF.

This clonotype came up many times. The rearrangement joins TRBV29-1 to TRBJ2-3; 10 bases are a match to TRBD2. CDR3 length: 13 amino acids. Germline V gene lookup returns CDR1 SQVTM and CDR2 ANQGSEA. The V and J ends lost 6 bases and 3 bases, in that order; junction bases with no gene match: 3. This chain's CDR3 is CSVDSGRTDTQYF. Here the CDR3 DNA reads TGCAGCGTGGATAGCGGGAGGACAGATACGCAGTATTTT.

This clonotype was observed a few times. The chain recombines TRBV27 with TRBJ2-7; weak D call: TRBD1 (5 bases). Germline CDR1 MNHEY, CDR2 SMNVEV (reference sequence). The CDR3 has 16 amino acids. The V end was cut by 5 bases, the J end by 2 bases, with 19 bases between. CDR3: CASSPSSGHLAYEQYF. CDR3 in DNA: TGTGCCAGCAGTCCGAGCTCAGGGCACCTCGCCTACGAGCAGTACTTC.

As for this clonotype: A much larger clone differs from this one at a single base, so this may be a read error. V and J are TRBV28 and TRBJ2-5, with D perhaps matching TRBD1 or TRBD2 (5 bases each). Per the germline V gene, CDR1 is MDHEN and CDR2 is SYDVKM. The CDR3 is 16 residues long. Trimming shortened V by 6 bases and J by 3 bases, and 20 bases separated the two germline ends. DNA for the CDR3: TGTGCCAGCAGGCGTAGACAGCGGCTTGACAAAGAGACCCAGTACTTC. It specifies CASRRRQRLDKETQYF. Full variable domain (missing parts from reference TRBV28 and TRBJ2-5): DVKVTQSSRYLVKRTGEKVFLECVQDMDHENMFWYRQDPGLGLRLIYFSYDVKMKEKGDIPEGYSVSREKKERFSLILESASTNQTSMYLCASRRRQRLDKETQYFGPGTRLLVL.

Many counts were recorded for this clonotype. As DNA, the CDR3 is TGTGCCAGCTCACCACAGCAAGAGACCCAGTACTTC. This sequence encodes CASSPQQETQYF. This sequence joins TRBV18 and TRBJ2-5; D call uncertain. Germline-derived CDR1 and CDR2 are KGHSH and LQKENI. The V end lost 1 base, the J end lost 2 bases, and 2 bases lay between the germline ends. The CDR3 totals 12 residues.

On this clonotype: One end of the junction varies from germline; a read error may be responsible. The gene calls are TRBV20-1 and TRBJ2-7; 7 bases are shared with TRBD2. This CDR3 has 14 residues. The germline V gene has CDR1 DFQATT and CDR2 SNEGSKA (reference sequence). In nucleotides, the CDR3 is TGCAGTGCTTACCTGAGCGGGGATTCTTCCGAGCAGTCCTTC. It yields the protein CSAYLSGDSSEQSF.